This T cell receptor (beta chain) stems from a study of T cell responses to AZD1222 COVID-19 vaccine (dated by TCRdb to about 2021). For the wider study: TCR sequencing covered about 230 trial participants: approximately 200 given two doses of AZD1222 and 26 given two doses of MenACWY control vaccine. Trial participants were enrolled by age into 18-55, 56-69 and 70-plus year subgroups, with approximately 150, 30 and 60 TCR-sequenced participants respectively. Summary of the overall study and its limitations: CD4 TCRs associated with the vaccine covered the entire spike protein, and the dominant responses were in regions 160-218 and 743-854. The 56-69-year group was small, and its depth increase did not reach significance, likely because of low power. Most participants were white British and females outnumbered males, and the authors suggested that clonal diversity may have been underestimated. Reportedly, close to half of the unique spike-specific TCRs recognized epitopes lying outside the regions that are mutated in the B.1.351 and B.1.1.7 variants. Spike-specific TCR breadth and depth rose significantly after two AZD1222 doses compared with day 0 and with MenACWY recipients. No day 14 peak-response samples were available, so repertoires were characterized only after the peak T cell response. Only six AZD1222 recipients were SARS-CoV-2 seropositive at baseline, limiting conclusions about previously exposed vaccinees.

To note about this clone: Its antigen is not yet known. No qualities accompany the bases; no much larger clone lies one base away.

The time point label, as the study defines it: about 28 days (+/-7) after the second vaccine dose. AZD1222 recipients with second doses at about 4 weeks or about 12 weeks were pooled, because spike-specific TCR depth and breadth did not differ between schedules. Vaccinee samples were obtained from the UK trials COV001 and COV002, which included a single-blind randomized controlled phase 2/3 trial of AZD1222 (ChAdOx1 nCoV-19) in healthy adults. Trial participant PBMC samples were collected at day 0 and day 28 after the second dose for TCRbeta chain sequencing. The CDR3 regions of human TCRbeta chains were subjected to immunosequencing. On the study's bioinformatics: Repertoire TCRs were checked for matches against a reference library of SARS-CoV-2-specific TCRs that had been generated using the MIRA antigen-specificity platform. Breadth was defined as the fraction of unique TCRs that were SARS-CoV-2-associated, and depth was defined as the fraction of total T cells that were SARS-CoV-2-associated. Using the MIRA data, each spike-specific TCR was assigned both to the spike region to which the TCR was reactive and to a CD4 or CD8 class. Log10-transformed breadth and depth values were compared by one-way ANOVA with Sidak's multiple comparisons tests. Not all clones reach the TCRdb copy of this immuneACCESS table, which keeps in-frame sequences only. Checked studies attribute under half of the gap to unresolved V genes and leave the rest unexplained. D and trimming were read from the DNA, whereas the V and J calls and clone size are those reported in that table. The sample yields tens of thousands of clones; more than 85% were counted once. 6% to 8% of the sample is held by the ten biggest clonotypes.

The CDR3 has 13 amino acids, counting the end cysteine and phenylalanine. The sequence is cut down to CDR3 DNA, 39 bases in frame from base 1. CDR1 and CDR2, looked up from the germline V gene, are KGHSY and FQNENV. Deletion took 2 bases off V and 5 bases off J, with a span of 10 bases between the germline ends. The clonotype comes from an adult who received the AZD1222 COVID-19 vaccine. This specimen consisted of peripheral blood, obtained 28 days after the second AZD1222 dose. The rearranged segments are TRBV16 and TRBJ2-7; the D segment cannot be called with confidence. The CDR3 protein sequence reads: CASSQLTRHEQYF. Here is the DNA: TGTGCCAGCAGCCAACTTACAAGGCACGAGCAGTACTTC.